Listed below are T cell receptor beta chains from one sample, sequenced in a study of blood T cell repertoires in COVID-19. Clones were read by immunoSEQ multiplex PCR, and TCRdb kept only the in-frame ones, dropping some. This table has 90,000 to 120,000 clones, roughly 84% appearing once. The sequenced sample was peripheral blood. The receptors come from a human donor in a cohort sampled during active COVID-19. Each CDR3 is given with its conserved first and last residue. The order of the fields is V gene, J gene, CDR3 protein.

>TRBV9|TRBJ2-3
CASSNRQGLGTDTQYF
>TRBV27|TRBJ2-7
CASSSIFWTSGSALDEQYF
>TRBV5-4|TRBJ2-5
CASSLNGGGLGETQYF
>TRBV7-8|TRBJ2-3
CASSLFGAVTDTQYF
>TRBV30|TRBJ1-3
CAWSDNSGNTIYF
>TRBV7-3|TRBJ2-3
CASSQGIAGRTDTQYF
>TRBV5-1|TRBJ2-7
CASSSPEQGPHEQYF
>TRBV6-5|TRBJ1-1
CASSYSIGGSAEAFF
>TRBV30|TRBJ2-3
CAWSATGIDTQYF
>TRBV6-2/TRBV6-3|TRBJ2-3
CASSPSGSSITDTQYF
>TRBV29-1|TRBJ2-1
CSVYFLQGRVNEQFF
>TRBV5-1|TRBJ2-1
CASSLVTSGNNEQFF
>TRBV28|TRBJ2-7
CATYRGGTYSYEQYF
>TRBV19|TRBJ1-2
CASSILGGRDYGYTF
>TRBV4-1|TRBJ2-2
CASSPGGSGRRITGELFF
>TRBV7-2|TRBJ1-4
CASSLVIGGRQEKLFF
>TRBV5-1|TRBJ2-3
CASSPGKRTDTQYF
>TRBV28|TRBJ1-1
CASSLPGGRSEAFF
>TRBV7-8|TRBJ2-1
CASSFRDTGNSYNEQFF
>TRBV5-1|TRBJ1-2
CASSSPGPRNGYTF
>TRBV5-4|TRBJ2-2
CASSLASPNTGELFF
>TRBV7-2|TRBJ2-5
CASSLYVETQYF
>TRBV3-1/TRBV3-2|TRBJ1-2
CASSQDRAGGLGYTF
>TRBV19|TRBJ2-7
CASSVLTGGEQYF
>TRBV5-1|TRBJ1-4
CASSLVPGQGELFF
>TRBV3-1/TRBV3-2|TRBJ2-1
CASSQVLTGGDEQFF
>TRBV5-8|TRBJ2-3
CASSLGQGETDTQYF
>TRBV5-1|TRBJ1-3
CASSPGGLYSGNTIYF
>TRBV11-2|TRBJ2-3
CASSQQGNTDTQYF
>TRBV7-2|TRBJ2-2
CASSSQQGSGELFF
>TRBV20-1|TRBJ1-2
CSAYREGYTF
>TRBV27|TRBJ2-1
CASSDGGGGYNEQFF
>TRBV20-1|TRBJ1-1
CSASLPGKENTEAFF
>TRBV7-9|TRBJ2-7
CASSSGTGGPYEQYF
>TRBV28|TRBJ2-1
CASSSPGLAIDNEQFF
>TRBV18|TRBJ2-5
CASSFGQIQETQYF
>TRBV5-1|TRBJ2-1
CASSLENPIFDEQFF